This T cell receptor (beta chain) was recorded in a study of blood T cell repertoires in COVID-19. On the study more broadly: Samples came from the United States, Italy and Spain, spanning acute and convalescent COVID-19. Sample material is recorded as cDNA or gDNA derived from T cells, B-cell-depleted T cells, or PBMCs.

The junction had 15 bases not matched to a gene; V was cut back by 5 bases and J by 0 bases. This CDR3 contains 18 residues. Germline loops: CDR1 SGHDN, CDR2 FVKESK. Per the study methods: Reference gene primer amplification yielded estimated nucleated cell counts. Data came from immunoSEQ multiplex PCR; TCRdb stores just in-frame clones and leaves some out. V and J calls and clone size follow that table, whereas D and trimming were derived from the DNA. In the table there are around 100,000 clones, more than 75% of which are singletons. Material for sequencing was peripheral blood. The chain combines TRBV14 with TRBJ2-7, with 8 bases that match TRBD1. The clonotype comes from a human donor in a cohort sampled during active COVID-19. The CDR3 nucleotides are TGTGCCAGCAGCTCCCACCTGGGGAGACAGGGGAGCTCCTACGAGCAGTACTTC. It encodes CASSSHLGRQGSSYEQYF.